The clone carrying this TCR beta chain was recorded a few times. Combining a sample-barcoded 5' primer with a J-beta primer mix, a second PCR ran for roughly 6 to 11 cycles. MiXCR, run by TCRdb on the 5' RACE reads, gives a single entry per CDR3 protein. Found here are under 850,000 distinct CDR3 sequences, 35% to 40% of them singletons; the top ten hold around 13%. The source of the sample is a study of blood T cells in healthy people across ages. As for the study in general: Capture by template switching was about one barcoded beta molecule per two T cells.

The V end was cut by 4 bases, the J end by 7 bases, with 17 bases between. Germline CDR1 is LNHNV and CDR2 is YYDKDF (reference sequence). The CDR3 sequence is 15 residues long. PBMCs numbering at least 6.5 million were isolated per sample. What was sequenced was blood. The V and J genes are TRBV15 and TRBJ2-1; D is uncertain. The source is a man between 18 and 35 years old in good health. CDR3 nucleotides: TGTGCCACCAGCATGGAAGGGTTTGAGTGGAATGAGCAGTTCTTC. It encodes CATSMEGFEWNEQFF.